The 25 T cell receptor beta chains below come from one sample, sequenced in a study of blood T cell repertoires in COVID-19. TCRdb keeps only in-frame clones here, not all; method: immunoSEQ multiplex PCR. The sample includes some 150,000 clones, around 83% of them seen just once. Sample: PBMCs or T cells enriched from blood (not recorded which). The receptors stem from a woman between 50 and 59 years old in a cohort exposed to, infected with or recovered from COVID-19 (not recorded which).

The V and J genes are TRBV4-3 and TRBJ2-1; 11 positions agree with TRBD1. CDR3 length: 18 amino acids. The V and J ends lost 0 bases and 8 bases, in that order; junction bases with no gene match: 12. Germline values: CDR1 LGHNA, CDR2 YSLEER. The DNA for the CDR3 is TGCGCCAGCAGCCAAGATAGTTGGGGGGACAGGGGGGCCGATGAGCAGTTCTTC. Translated, it gives CASSQDSWGDRGADEQFF.

This chain connects TRBV10-2 to TRBJ2-5; 8 bases map to TRBD1. There are 16 residues in the CDR3. Germline assignment: CDR1 WSHSY and CDR2 SAAADI. V shed 0 bases, J shed 5 bases, and the junction held 8 bases outside the gene matches. CDR3: CASSESRQGALETQYF. Here the CDR3 DNA reads TGCGCCAGCAGTGAGTCGAGGCAGGGGGCGTTGGAGACCCAGTACTTC.

This sequence joins TRBV4-3 and TRBJ1-1; a possible D gene is TRBD1 (5 bases). The CDR3 has 13 residues. Germline V gene sequence: CDR1 LGHNA, CDR2 YSLEER. The V gene lost 4 bases and the J gene lost 8 bases, with 14 bases spanning the gap. The CDR3 region is CASSLNRQTEAFF. DNA for the CDR3: TGCGCCAGCAGCCTCAATAGACAGACAGAAGCTTTCTTT.

The chain is built from TRBV5-6 and TRBJ1-2; TRBD1 matches 7 bases. V was clipped by 4 bases and J by 1 base; unmatched bases: 4. The germline V gene has CDR1 SGHDT and CDR2 YYEEEE. The CDR3 totals 14 residues. The chain's CDR3 is CASSQTGVNYGYTF. The DNA of the CDR3 is TGTGCCAGCAGCCAAACAGGGGTTAACTATGGCTACACCTTC.

The chain couples TRBV7-8 to TRBJ2-2; D gene ambiguous. Germline-derived CDR1 and CDR2 are SGHVS and FQNEAQ. Trimming left V 4 bases short and J 6 bases short, with 6 bases between. The CDR3 has 12 residues. Written as DNA, the CDR3 is TGTGCCAGCAGCTCCCTCGCCGGGGAGCTGTTTTTT. Translating gives CASSSLAGELFF.

The chain joins TRBV6-2 or TRBV6-3 to TRBJ2-7; a weak D match, TRBD1 (6 bases). Trimming removed 4 bases from V and 1 base from J, with 8 bases in between. CDR1 is MNHEY and CDR2 is SVGEGT in the germline V gene. This CDR3 region has 13 residues. The CDR3 DNA reads TGTGCCAGCAGTTTTGACAGGTCCTACGAGCAGTACTTC. Translated, it gives CASSFDRSYEQYF.

This chain links TRBV27 with TRBJ1-5; 8 bases line up with TRBD1. Germline V gene sequence: CDR1 MNHEY, CDR2 SMNVEV (reference sequence). The CDR3 length is 13 residues. Trimming at V came to 5 bases and at J to 12 bases, leaving 9 bases not matched to a gene. The CDR3 coding sequence is TGTGCCAGCAGTAATCATCAGGGGGCGATCCAGCATTTT. Translation gives CASSNHQGAIQHF.

This clone came up a few times. The V and J genes are TRBV18 and TRBJ2-7; 8 positions match TRBD2. V lost 3 bases to trimming and J lost 7 bases; unmatched junction nucleotides: 5. The CDR3 runs 13 residues. The germline gives CDR1 KGHSH, CDR2 LQKENI. The CDR3 is CASSPGLGGEQYF. CDR3 nucleotides: TGTGCCAGCTCACCGGGACTAGGAGGGGAGCAGTACTTC.

This chain uses TRBV29-1 with TRBJ2-5; D is perhaps TRBD2 (5 bases). The ends were cut back, 7 bases at V and 5 bases at J, with 14 bases in the middle. The CDR3 spans 12 residues. Germline CDR1 reads SQVTM; CDR2 reads ANQGSEA. CDR3 sequence: CSDSLLAETQYF. The DNA of the CDR3 is TGCAGCGACTCCTTGTTAGCGGAGACCCAGTACTTC. The whole variable domain, filled in from reference TRBV29-1 and TRBJ2-5, reads SAVISQKPSRDICQRGTSLTIQCQVDSQVTMMFWYRQQPGQSLTLIATANQGSEATYESGFVIDKFPISRPNLTFSTLTVSNMSPEDSSIYLCSDSLLAETQYFGPGTRLLVL.

The chain combines TRBV9 with TRBJ2-5; a weak D match, TRBD2 (5 bases). The CDR3 loop spans 17 amino acids. From germline, CDR1 is SGDLS and CDR2 YYNGEE. Between the trimmed V and J ends, which lost 3 bases and 5 bases, there was a span of 23 bases. CDR3 amino acids: CASSGQLGVRTGETQYF. The CDR3, as DNA: TGTGCCAGCAGCGGGCAGTTGGGAGTTCGAACTGGGGAGACCCAGTACTTC.

In its sample, this clone was seen a few times. The chain employs TRBV3-1 (or the pseudogene TRBV3-2) and TRBJ2-1, with TRBD2 matching 9 bases. Germline V gene lookup returns CDR1 LGHDT and CDR2 YNNKEL (reference sequence). V shed 0 bases, J shed 12 bases, and the junction held 3 bases outside the gene matches. The CDR3 contains 13 residues. The CDR3, as DNA: TGTGCCAGCAGCCAAGATCGTAGCGGGAGGCAGTTCTTC. Protein sequence: CASSQDRSGRQFF.

This chain connects TRBV4-1 to TRBJ1-4, with 9 positions matching TRBD1. The germline V gene has CDR1 MGHRA and CDR2 YSYEKL. The CDR3 spans 14 residues. The V and J ends lost 3 bases and 8 bases, in that order; junction bases with no gene match: 4. The CDR3 DNA is TGCGCCAGCAGCCAGGGACAGGGAGGAGAAAAACTGTTTTTT. Protein product: CASSQGQGGEKLFF.

The CDR3: CSVGTGGGYTF. The CDR3 DNA reads as TGCAGCGTTGGGACAGGGGGCGGCTACACCTTC. The V call is TRBV29-1, the J call TRBJ1-2, with TRBD1 matching over 11 bases. V lost 4 bases to trimming and J lost 8 bases; unmatched junction nucleotides: 0. CDR1 and CDR2 (germline): SQVTM, ANQGSEA. This CDR3 is 11 amino acids long.

The chain carries TRBV5-1 and TRBJ2-7; TRBD1 agrees at 7 bases. Trimming at V came to 0 bases and at J to 5 bases, leaving 8 bases not matched to a gene. The CDR3 runs 15 residues. Germline values: CDR1 SGHRS, CDR2 YFSETQ. CDR3 coding DNA: TGCGCCAGCAGCTTGGTAGGCGGACAGGTACACGAGCAGTACTTC. The encoded protein is CASSLVGGQVHEQYF.

V gene TRBV6-2 or TRBV6-3 combines with J gene TRBJ1-2; 8 bases map to TRBD1. V lost 7 bases and J lost 8; bases outside the gene matches: 18. This CDR3 has 16 amino acids. Looked up from germline, CDR1 is MNHEY and CDR2 is SVGEGT. CDR3 sequence reads: CASTPGDRQGTGGYTF. The DNA for the CDR3 is TGTGCCAGCACCCCGGGTGACCGACAGGGGACAGGAGGCTACACCTTC.

V is TRBV28 and J is TRBJ1-3; no clear D gene. Trimming stripped 3 bases from V and 4 bases from J, with 13 bases between. Germline-derived CDR1 and CDR2 are MDHEN and SYDVKM. The CDR3 spans 15 residues. Written as DNA, the CDR3 is TGTGCCAGCAGTTTTGGCGGTCCGAGAGGAAACACCATATATTTT. It translates to CASSFGGPRGNTIYF.

The chain couples TRBV5-4 to TRBJ2-5; 12 bases agree with TRBD2. This CDR3 region has 15 residues. V was clipped by 7 bases and J by 5 bases; unmatched bases: 9. From germline, CDR1 is SGHNT and CDR2 YYREEE (reference sequence). In DNA, the CDR3 is TGTGCCAGCTGGGAACTAGCGGGAGGACAGGAGACCCAGTACTTC. As protein: CASWELAGGQETQYF.

This rearrangement joins TRBV19 to TRBJ2-5, with D perhaps matching TRBD1 (6 bases). Looked up from germline, CDR1 is LNHDA and CDR2 is SQIVND (reference sequence). The CDR3 consists of 15 residues. Trimming stripped 0 bases from V and 4 bases from J, with 12 bases between. The CDR3 region is CASSIDWGRGETQYF. In DNA, the CDR3 is TGTGCCAGTAGTATAGATTGGGGGCGAGGAGAGACCCAGTACTTC.

The V and J genes are TRBV28 and TRBJ2-2; D unclear. CDR1 is MDHEN, CDR2 SYDVKM, per germline. V was trimmed by 1 base and J by 5 bases, leaving 8 bases between them. The CDR3 is made up of 14 amino acids. For the CDR3, the DNA is TGTGCCAGCAGTTTATCCCGTTCGACCGGGGAGCTGTTTTTT. Its translation: CASSLSRSTGELFF.

The chain couples TRBV7-2 to TRBJ2-3; 9 bases line up with TRBD1. Per the germline V gene, CDR1 is SGHTA and CDR2 is FQGNSA. Trimming took 4 bases from V and 6 from J; bases not matched to a gene: 8. The CDR3 covers 15 residues. CDR3: CASSSDRGVWDTQYF. The DNA for the CDR3 is TGTGCCAGCAGCTCGGACAGGGGTGTCTGGGATACGCAGTATTTT.

This chain connects TRBV7-2 to TRBJ1-2; perhaps TRBD1 as D (5 bases). Trimming shortened V by 1 base and J by 4 bases, and 7 bases separated the two germline ends. CDR3 length: 13 residues. Looked up from germline, CDR1 is SGHTA and CDR2 is FQGNSA. In nucleotides, the CDR3 is TGTGCCAGCAGCTTAGAAGACAGCTATGGCTACACCTTC. It translates to CASSLEDSYGYTF. Complete variable domain (other parts from reference TRBV7-2 and TRBJ1-2): GAGVSQSPSNKVTEKGKDVELRCDPISGHTALYWYRQSLGQGLEFLIYFQGNSAPDKSGLPSDRFSAERTGGSVSTLTIQRTQQEDSAVYLCASSLEDSYGYTFGSGTRLTVV.

This clone was seen just once. The chain uses TRBV12-3 or TRBV12-4 and TRBJ1-1; D gene uncertain. The CDR3 covers 13 residues. With 2 bases removed from V and 1 base from J, the gap between germline ends came to 5 bases. The CDR3 sequence: CASSLIQNTEAFF. The CDR3 DNA sequence: TGTGCCAGCAGTTTAATCCAGAACACTGAAGCTTTCTTT.

This sequence joins TRBV3-1 (or the pseudogene TRBV3-2) and TRBJ1-4; D not certain. Germline V lookup: CDR1 LGHDT, CDR2 YNNKEL (reference sequence). The germline V and J ends were trimmed by 0 bases and 4 bases, with 6 bases remaining between them. The CDR3 extends over 14 amino acids. CDR3 sequence (DNA): TGTGCCAGCAGCCAAGAGGGAGGTAATGAAAAACTGTTTTTT. This sequence encodes CASSQEGGNEKLFF.

V is TRBV11-3 and J is TRBJ2-2; D unclear. V was cut by 5 bases and J by 8 bases, with 30 bases left in between. Germline CDR1 is SGHNT and CDR2 is YENEEA. The CDR3 is 19 residues long. The CDR3 DNA reads as TGTGCCAGCAGCCCGACTCATCCCGGGTCACATCAGAGCCGGGGGGAGCTGTTTTTT. Its protein is CASSPTHPGSHQSRGELFF.

In its sample, this clone was seen once. The chain uses TRBV5-6 and TRBJ1-6, with 9 nucleotides matching TRBD1. This CDR3 contains 15 residues. Trimming removed 9 bases from V and 4 bases from J; junction bases left unmatched: 8. Germline V gene lookup returns CDR1 SGHDT and CDR2 YYEEEE. CDR3 sequence: CATYKQGAYNSPLHF. CDR3 in DNA: TGTGCCACATACAAACAGGGGGCTTATAATTCACCCCTCCACTTT.